This entry lists 2 T cell receptor beta chains sequenced from one sample in a study of blood T cells in healthy people across ages. Next came a second PCR, run for about 6 to 12 cycles, which used a sample-barcoded 5' primer along with a J-beta primer mix. TCRdb ran MiXCR on the 5' RACE reads and lists one entry per CDR3 protein. The sample has approximately 700,000 distinct CDR3 sequences, roughly 30% seen once. The sequenced sample consisted of blood. These receptors were collected from a woman of 80 years or more in good health.

The rearrangement joins TRBV7-6 to TRBJ2-7, with D tentatively TRBD1 (6 bases). Germline V gene sequence: CDR1 SGHVS, CDR2 FNYEAQ. The CDR3 sequence is 13 residues long. V lost 4 bases and J lost 2, with 9 bases in between. The CDR3 loop reads CASSSGDPYEQYF. The CDR3 DNA sequence: TGTGCCAGCAGCTCAGGGGACCCCTACGAGCAGTACTTC.

This clonotype was detected many times. V is TRBV20-1 and J is TRBJ1-5; 7 positions match TRBD1. With V trimmed by 6 bases and J by 5 bases, 10 bases remained unmatched. The CDR3 extends over 14 amino acids. Per the germline V gene, CDR1 is DFQATT and CDR2 is SNEGSKA (reference sequence). CDR3 bases: TGCAGTGCCAACCGACAGGGTTCGGATCAGCCCCAGCATTTT. Protein product: CSANRQGSDQPQHF.